This TCR beta chain was identified during a study of T-cell memory formation after mild COVID-19. The table lists this clonotype with a few counts. A single record per CDR3 protein comes from TCRdb applying MiXCR to the 5' RACE reads. The sample shows just over 300,000 distinct CDR3 sequences, approximately 20% of them seen only once. V shed 1 base and J shed 0 bases, with 10 bases lying between them. CDR3 size: 17 residues. The germline gives CDR1 KGHSH, CDR2 LQKENI. The V gene is TRBV18, the J gene TRBJ2-6, with a tentative D call TRBD1 (5 bases). Input material: PBMCs or a T cell subset sorted from them (not recorded which). The TCR sequence derives from a young man who had mild COVID-19 (a few samples of this study predate the infection). Cell type and time point are not known. The CDR3 DNA reads TGTGCCAGCTCACCACTGACAGTTCCCTCTGGGGCCAACGTCCTGACTTTC. This translates into CASSPLTVPSGANVLTF.